These 31 T cell receptor beta chains were sequenced from one sample in a study of blood T cell repertoires in COVID-19. Produced via immunoSEQ multiplex PCR; TCRdb's table is partial and in-frame only. The sample holds more than 200,000 clones, around 87% seen once. Material for sequencing was PBMCs or T cells enriched from blood (not recorded which). These receptors were taken from a woman in her forties or fifties who had recovered from COVID-19.

This clone was seen more than once but under ten times. J is TRBJ2-7 and V is TRBV3-1 (or the pseudogene TRBV3-2); a weak D match, TRBD2 (5 bases). Trimming removed 0 bases at V and 6 bases at J, with 18 bases between. The CDR3 runs 16 residues. Germline V CDR1 and CDR2: LGHDT, YNNKEL (reference sequence). This CDR3 reads CASSQDPGRGRSEQYF. CDR3 nucleotides: TGTGCCAGCAGCCAAGATCCCGGCCGAGGGAGATCCGAGCAGTACTTC.

This clone was seen a single time. V and J are TRBV18 and TRBJ1-1; 8 positions agree with TRBD1. Germline CDR1 and CDR2: KGHSH and LQKENI. The V and J ends lost 5 bases and 0 bases, in that order; junction bases with no gene match: 5. The CDR3 consists of 15 residues. The CDR3 region has the DNA TGTGCCAGCTCAAGACAGGGGACCTTGAACACTGAAGCTTTCTTT. This encodes CASSRQGTLNTEAFF.

This chain links TRBV6-5 with TRBJ2-1; D not certain. Germline CDR1 is MNHEY and CDR2 is SVGAGI. The CDR3 is made up of 13 amino acids. The V and J ends lost 5 bases and 9 bases respectively, with 14 bases between them. The CDR3 here is CASSPTSRSEQFF. As DNA, the CDR3 is TGTGCCAGCAGTCCAACTTCGCGATCTGAGCAGTTCTTC.

For the CDR3, the DNA is TGTGCCAGCAGTTCCCCCAGCCAGGCCGGTGGCTACACCTTC. Residues: CASSSPSQAGGYTF. The rearrangement links TRBV27 to TRBJ1-2; no clear D gene. The CDR3 loop spans 14 amino acids. Germline CDR1 reads MNHEY; CDR2 reads SMNVEV (reference sequence). The germline V and J ends were trimmed by 4 bases and 7 bases, with 16 bases remaining between them.

This rearrangement joins TRBV20-1 to TRBJ2-7; 9 bases match TRBD2. Germline V gene data show CDR1 as DFQATT and CDR2 as SNEGSKA (reference sequence). V shed 3 bases, J shed 4 bases, and the junction held 13 bases outside the gene matches. There are 16 residues in the CDR3. The CDR3 nucleotides read TGCAGTGCTAGTTCTTCCATAACTAGCGGGCGGTACGAGCAGTACTTC. It codes for CSASSSITSGRYEQYF.

J is TRBJ1-6 and V is TRBV27, with D possibly matching TRBD1 (5 bases). The CDR3 totals 12 residues. The ends were cut back, 5 bases at V and 8 bases at J, with 7 bases in the middle. The germline gives CDR1 MNHEY, CDR2 SMNVEV (reference sequence). The CDR3 region is CASSEGDSPLHF. CDR3 coding DNA: TGTGCCAGCAGTGAAGGGGATTCACCCCTCCACTTT.

This CDR3 is CASGWDRGFDEQFF. In DNA form, the CDR3 reads TGTGCCAGCGGTTGGGACAGGGGTTTTGATGAGCAGTTCTTC. The rearrangement uses TRBV7-2 and TRBJ2-1; 10 bases agree with TRBD1. Germline CDR1 and CDR2: SGHTA and FQGNSA. This CDR3 has 14 residues. V was clipped by 8 bases and J by 8 bases; unmatched bases: 9. Supplemented by reference TRBV7-2 and TRBJ2-1, the full variable domain reads GAGVSQSPSNKVTEKGKDVELRCDPISGHTALYWYRQSLGQGLEFLIYFQGNSAPDKSGLPSDRFSAERTGGSVSTLTIQRTQQEDSAVYLCASGWDRGFDEQFFGPGTRLTVL.

The chain joins TRBV18 to TRBJ2-5, with a tentative D call TRBD1 (5 bases). Per the germline V gene, CDR1 is KGHSH and CDR2 is LQKENI. V lost 6 bases, J lost 1 base, and 12 bases lay in between. The CDR3 consists of 14 residues. In DNA, the CDR3 is TGTGCCAGCTCTCCAGGGCTGGCCCAAGAGACCCAGTACTTC. Translation: CASSPGLAQETQYF.

The chain employs TRBV27 and TRBJ1-2; D gene ambiguous. CDR1 MNHEY and CDR2 SMNVEV come from the germline V gene (reference sequence). The CDR3 contains 16 residues. The V gene lost 6 bases and the J gene lost 0 bases, with 17 bases spanning the gap. Here the CDR3 reads CASSFLDRLTNYGYTF. CDR3 DNA: TGTGCCAGCAGCTTTTTGGATAGACTAACTAACTATGGCTACACCTTC.

The genes are TRBV4-3 and TRBJ2-7, with 7 bases aligning to TRBD1. The J segment lost 3 bases and the V segment lost 1 base, leaving 3 bases of the junction unmatched. Germline CDR1 LGHNA, CDR2 YSLEER. The CDR3 covers 14 residues. The chain's CDR3 is CASSQGRQGYEQYF. CDR3 nucleotides: TGCGCCAGCAGCCAAGGACGACAGGGCTACGAGCAGTACTTC.

The V call is TRBV28, the J call TRBJ1-4; TRBD1 agrees at 7 bases. Germline V gene data show CDR1 as MDHEN and CDR2 as SYDVKM. This CDR3 is 14 amino acids long. The V gene end was trimmed by 4 bases and the J gene end by 6 bases; junction bases not matched to a gene: 5. This CDR3 is CASSSGTDDEKLFF. CDR3 nucleotides: TGTGCCAGCAGTTCTGGGACAGACGATGAAAAACTGTTTTTT.

The V gene is TRBV7-9, the J gene TRBJ1-3; no clear D gene. The germline gives CDR1 SEHNR, CDR2 FQNEAQ (reference sequence). This CDR3 is built from 14 residues. The V and J ends lost 4 bases and 2 bases respectively, with 9 bases between them. This chain's CDR3 is CASSSFAPGNTIYF. CDR3 in DNA: TGTGCCAGCAGCTCTTTTGCGCCTGGAAACACCATATATTTT. Full variable domain (remainder filled in from reference TRBV7-9 and TRBJ1-3): DTGVSQNPRHKITKRGQNVTFRCDPISEHNRLYWYRQTLGQGPEFLTYFQNEAQLEKSRLLSDRFSAERPKGSFSTLEIQRTEQGDSAMYLCASSSFAPGNTIYFGEGSWLTVV.

On this clone: Other DNA sequences in this sample translate to the same CDR3. In nucleotides, the CDR3 is TGTGCCTCCCGAGGGAGCAATCAGCCCCAGCATTTT. Encoded protein: CASRGSNQPQHF. The rearrangement links TRBV28 to TRBJ1-5; D remains ambiguous. There are 12 residues in the CDR3. V was cut by 11 bases and J by 1 base, with 9 bases left in between. Looked up from germline, CDR1 is MDHEN and CDR2 is SYDVKM.

The chain joins TRBV5-6 to TRBJ2-4; D possibly corresponds to TRBD1 (6 bases). CDR1 and CDR2 (germline): SGHDT, YYEEEE. V was shortened by 2 bases and J by 5 bases, with 11 bases between the two germline ends. The CDR3 consists of 14 residues. The CDR3 reads CASSFGTRQNIQYF. CDR3 coding DNA: TGTGCCAGCAGCTTTGGGACAAGACAAAACATTCAGTACTTC.

The V and J genes are TRBV29-1 and TRBJ1-3; D is unresolved. Trimming took 7 bases from V and 4 from J, leaving 8 bases between them. Germline CDR1 reads SQVTM; CDR2 reads ANQGSEA. This CDR3 has 11 amino acids. The CDR3 region is CSAMAGNTIYF. CDR3 in DNA: TGCAGCGCCATGGCAGGAAACACCATATATTTT.

This rearrangement joins TRBV1 to TRBJ2-7; the table's D call of TRBD2 was not tested on the DNA. TRBV1 is noted as a pseudogene. The length of the CDR3 is 16 residues. The CDR3 protein is CTSSQCGLAGIHEQYF. Written as DNA, the CDR3 is TGCACCAGCAGCCAATGTGGACTAGCGGGAATCCACGAGCAGTACTTC.

In regard to this clone: The sample carries other DNA sequences with the same CDR3. The V call is TRBV7-8, the J call TRBJ1-1, with D maybe TRBD1 (5 bases). From germline, CDR1 is SGHVS and CDR2 FQNEAQ. V lost 1 base and J 4 bases, leaving 10 bases between the germline ends. This CDR3 region has 14 residues. The CDR3 reads CASSLDPGGTEAFF. Here the CDR3 DNA reads TGTGCCAGCAGCTTAGACCCGGGGGGCACTGAAGCTTTCTTT.

This clone was seen a handful of times. The V call is TRBV4-2, the J call TRBJ2-7; 8 positions agree with TRBD1. CDR3 length equals 18 residues. Trimming took 0 bases from V and 2 from J; bases not matched to a gene: 12. Germline V gives CDR1 LGHNA, CDR2 YNFKEQ. CDR3 nucleotides: TGTGCCAGCAGCCAAGATCCCACCGACAGGGGCCTTCCCTACGAGCAGTACTTC. It is translated as CASSQDPTDRGLPYEQYF.

This chain links TRBV9 with TRBJ2-1, with TRBD1 matching 9 bases. Looked up from germline, CDR1 is SGDLS and CDR2 is YYNGEE. The CDR3 length is 15 residues. The junction had 7 bases not matched to a gene; V was cut back by 4 bases and J by 5 bases. The DNA of the CDR3 is TGTGCCAGCAGCCCGGGACAGGGTTTTGACAATGAGCAGTTCTTC. Amino acids: CASSPGQGFDNEQFF. The entire variable domain, with the rest obtained from reference TRBV9 and TRBJ2-1, is as follows: DSGVTQTPKHLITATGQRVTLRCSPRSGDLSVYWYQQSLDQGLQFLIQYYNGEERAKGNILERFSAQQFPDLHSELNLSSLELGDSALYFCASSPGQGFDNEQFFGPGTRLTVL.

V and J are TRBV4-1 and TRBJ1-6; 8 bases match TRBD1. Germline V gene data show CDR1 as MGHRA and CDR2 as YSYEKL. The CDR3 is made up of 16 amino acids. The ends lost 2 bases at V and 0 bases at J; junction bases unmatched: 0. CDR3 in DNA: TGCGCCAGCAGCCAAACAGGGGGCTCCTATAATTCACCCCTCCACTTT. Encoded protein: CASSQTGGSYNSPLHF.

V usage is TRBV15 and J usage is TRBJ2-1; 9 nucleotides match TRBD2. The CDR3 consists of 15 residues. Trimming cost V 5 bases and J 7 bases; bases outside gene matches: 9. CDR1 and CDR2 from the germline V gene are LNHNV and YYDKDF (reference sequence). For the CDR3, the DNA is TGTGCCACCAGCGGTGCCGGGACTAGCAGAAATGAGCAGTTCTTC. This gives the protein CATSGAGTSRNEQFF.

This chain connects TRBV18 to TRBJ1-4; 9 nucleotides match TRBD1. J lost 7 bases, V lost 3 bases, and 6 bases had no gene match. Germline CDR1 KGHSH, CDR2 LQKENI. The CDR3 sequence is 15 residues long. The CDR3 region is CASSPGTGMSEKLFF. DNA for the CDR3: TGTGCCAGCTCACCCGGGACAGGGATGAGTGAAAAACTGTTTTTT.

V usage is TRBV5-8 and J usage is TRBJ2-1; D ambiguous. This CDR3 is 15 amino acids long. Germline-derived CDR1 and CDR2 are SGHTS and YDEGEE. Trimming pared 0 bases from V and 0 bases from J, leaving 7 bases between. The CDR3 is CASSLAGVSYNEQFF. In DNA, the CDR3 is TGTGCCAGCAGCTTGGCCGGAGTCTCCTACAATGAGCAGTTCTTC.

The chain links TRBV6-5 to TRBJ2-1; 7 bases line up with TRBD2. This CDR3 has 15 residues. Germline V CDR1 and CDR2: MNHEY, SVGAGI. V gave up 2 bases and J gave up 7 bases; unmatched junction bases: 8. CDR3 loop: CASSYGLEALNEQFF. CDR3 bases: TGTGCCAGCAGTTACGGACTAGAAGCCTTGAATGAGCAGTTCTTC.

The chain recombines TRBV6-1 with TRBJ2-3; D unresolved. Per germline, CDR1 MNHNS and CDR2 SASEGT. This CDR3 is built from 16 residues. Trimming pared 4 bases from V and 2 bases from J, leaving 16 bases between. The CDR3 loop reads CASSAPELTLTDTQYF. In DNA form, the CDR3 reads TGTGCCAGCAGTGCCCCTGAACTAACCCTCACAGATACGCAGTATTTT.

The gene calls are TRBV5-8 and TRBJ1-5; 8 bases map to TRBD1. Germline values: CDR1 SGHTS, CDR2 YDEGEE. The J segment lost 3 bases and the V segment lost 3 bases, leaving 2 bases of the junction unmatched. The CDR3 has 14 residues. The CDR3 bases are TGTGCCAGCAGCTGGACAGGGTTCAATCAGCCCCAGCATTTT. Amino acids: CASSWTGFNQPQHF.

J is TRBJ1-2 and V is TRBV2; possibly TRBD1 for D (5 bases). Looked up from germline, CDR1 is SNHLY and CDR2 is FYNNEI. This CDR3 has 14 amino acids. V dropped 3 bases and J dropped 7 bases, with 15 bases sitting between them. This CDR3 is CASSEKRDPSGYTF. CDR3 bases: TGTGCCAGCAGTGAGAAGCGGGACCCATCTGGCTACACCTTC.

The rearrangement uses TRBV4-3 and TRBJ2-4; 13 bases agree with TRBD2. This CDR3 spans 21 amino acids. The V gene's germline CDR1 is LGHNA and CDR2 YSLEER. V dropped 1 base and J dropped 0; count of bases not matched to a gene: 12. CDR3 loop: CASSQVATSGRPILAKNIQYF. CDR3 DNA: TGCGCCAGCAGCCAAGTGGCGACTAGCGGGAGGCCGATACTAGCCAAAAACATTCAGTACTTC.

With regard to this clone: At one boundary the junction diverges from the germline segment, which might be a read error. The chain is built from TRBV6-4 and TRBJ1-2, with unresolved D. This CDR3 contains 10 residues. CDR1 and CDR2 from the germline V gene are MRHNA and SNTAGT. CDR3 bases: TGTGCCAGGAGTGTCGATGGCTACACCTTC. This gives the protein CARSVDGYTF.

This clone was observed a single time. The chain links TRBV29-1 to TRBJ2-5; D is unresolved. Germline V gene sequence: CDR1 SQVTM, CDR2 ANQGSEA. CDR3 length equals 15 residues. Trimming pared 6 bases from V and 0 bases from J, leaving 17 bases between. CDR3 residues: CSVEPLLSNQETQYF. The CDR3 nucleotides are TGCAGCGTCGAACCCCTTTTGTCTAACCAAGAGACCCAGTACTTC.

This rearrangement joins TRBV6-1 to TRBJ2-1; 10 bases line up with TRBD2. The CDR3 is 15 amino acids. The V gene's germline CDR1 is MNHNS and CDR2 SASEGT. Trimming at V came to 2 bases and at J to 6 bases, leaving 4 bases not matched to a gene. The CDR3 region is CASSEPGLALNEQFF. The CDR3 DNA reads TGTGCCAGCAGTGAACCGGGACTAGCGCTCAATGAGCAGTTCTTC.